Below are 29 T cell receptor beta chains sequenced from a single sample in a study of blood T cell repertoires in COVID-19. Measured with immunoSEQ multiplex PCR; TCRdb has only the in-frame clones, and not every one. The sample gives 150,000 to 200,000 clones, roughly 80% of which show up once; under 5.5% is in the top ten. The material sequenced was peripheral blood. The receptors were sampled from a woman in her thirties with acute or convalescent COVID-19.

This sequence joins TRBV4-2 and TRBJ1-1; D gene ambiguous. The CDR3 loop spans 15 amino acids. Trimming stripped 0 bases from V and 5 bases from J, with 13 bases between. Germline lookup yields CDR1 LGHNA and CDR2 YNFKEQ. The CDR3 DNA reads as TGTGCCAGCAGCCAAGACGGGGTAGGAGGTACTGAAGCTTTCTTT. Its protein is CASSQDGVGGTEAFF.

The CDR3 bases are TGTGCCTGGAGTGTTTGGGGGGTGGGGAACACTGAAGCTTTCTTT. Translated, it gives CAWSVWGVGNTEAFF. The chain has TRBV30 and TRBJ1-1; perhaps TRBD1 as D (5 bases). CDR1 and CDR2 from the germline V gene are GTSNPN and SVGIG (reference sequence). There are 15 residues in the CDR3. V was pared by 0 bases and J by 1 base, with 12 bases between.

The gene calls are TRBV5-4 and TRBJ2-1; 7 positions agree with TRBD1. Per germline, CDR1 SGHNT and CDR2 YYREEE (reference sequence). The CDR3 is made up of 16 amino acids. V gave up 4 bases and J gave up 0 bases; unmatched junction bases: 7. The DNA for the CDR3 is TGTGCCAGCAGCGGGAACAGGGGAAGCTCCTACAATGAGCAGTTCTTC. This codes for CASSGNRGSSYNEQFF.

V and J are TRBV9 and TRBJ2-1; TRBD1 matches 9 bases. J lost 7 bases, V lost 3 bases, and 11 bases had no gene match. CDR1 is SGDLS, CDR2 YYNGEE, per germline. The CDR3 is made up of 16 amino acids. The CDR3 sequence: CASSGIGQGLINEQFF. The CDR3 nucleotides are TGTGCCAGCAGCGGGATTGGACAGGGGTTGATAAATGAGCAGTTCTTC.

The chain employs TRBV7-2 and TRBJ2-7; D is perhaps TRBD2 (6 bases). Trimming left V 2 bases short and J 3 bases short, with 17 bases between. CDR1 is SGHTA and CDR2 is FQGNSA in the germline V gene. The CDR3 contains 16 residues. CDR3 loop: CASSLFSGPALYEQYF. The CDR3 nucleotides are TGTGCCAGCAGCTTATTTAGCGGTCCTGCCCTCTACGAGCAGTACTTC. Full variable domain (remainder filled in from reference TRBV7-2 and TRBJ2-7): GAGVSQSPSNKVTEKGKDVELRCDPISGHTALYWYRQSLGQGLEFLIYFQGNSAPDKSGLPSDRFSAERTGGSVSTLTIQRTQQEDSAVYLCASSLFSGPALYEQYFGPGTRLTVT.

The V and J genes are TRBV9 and TRBJ2-2; TRBD1 matches at 8 bases. The ends lost 3 bases at V and 1 base at J; junction bases unmatched: 5. The CDR3 is 16 amino acids. From germline, CDR1 is SGDLS and CDR2 YYNGEE. The CDR3 DNA reads as TGTGCCAGCAGCGGGACTGGGACAGGGAACACCGGGGAGCTGTTTTTT. This translates into CASSGTGTGNTGELFF. Full variable domain (missing parts from reference TRBV9 and TRBJ2-2): DSGVTQTPKHLITATGQRVTLRCSPRSGDLSVYWYQQSLDQGLQFLIQYYNGEERAKGNILERFSAQQFPDLHSELNLSSLELGDSALYFCASSGTGTGNTGELFFGEGSRLTVL.

The V gene is TRBV5-1, the J gene TRBJ1-1, with 7 bases aligning to TRBD1. J lost 0 bases, V lost 3 bases, and 2 bases had no gene match. The CDR3 loop spans 14 amino acids. CDR1 is SGHRS, CDR2 YFSETQ, per germline. The CDR3 region is CASSWGQMNTEAFF. In DNA, the CDR3 is TGCGCCAGCAGCTGGGGACAGATGAACACTGAAGCTTTCTTT.

The CDR3 is CASSPGLAEIYNEQFF. The CDR3 region has the DNA TGTGCCAGCAGCCCTGGACTAGCGGAGATATACAATGAGCAGTTCTTC. The chain employs TRBV27 and TRBJ2-1, with TRBD2 matching 10 bases. The trim removed 6 bases at V and 4 bases at J, leaving 9 bases unmatched. The CDR3 runs 16 residues. Germline CDR1 reads MNHEY; CDR2 reads SMNVEV (reference sequence).

The genes are TRBV6-2 or TRBV6-3 and TRBJ2-7; D not resolved. Germline lookup yields CDR1 MNHEY and CDR2 SVGEGT. V was cut by 6 bases and J by 2 bases, with 5 bases left in between. The CDR3 is 11 amino acids. For the CDR3, the DNA is TGTGCCAGCAGCCATACCTACGAGCAGTACTTC. Translating it yields CASSHTYEQYF.

The chain couples TRBV12-3 or TRBV12-4 to TRBJ2-7, with a tentative D call TRBD1 (6 bases). Trimming removed 8 bases at V and 4 bases at J, with 9 bases between. The CDR3 is 11 amino acids. As DNA, the CDR3 is TGTGCCAGCTCACAGGGTTACGAGCAGTACTTC. This gives the protein CASSQGYEQYF.

The chain recombines TRBV6-2 or TRBV6-3 with TRBJ2-7, with TRBD2 identical over 7 bases. This CDR3 region has 15 residues. Germline assignment: CDR1 MNHEY and CDR2 SVGEGT. Trimming cost V 4 bases and J 3 bases; bases outside gene matches: 9. The CDR3 nucleotides read TGTGCCAGCAGTTCCCCAAGCGGACTAGACTACGAGCAGTACTTC. It is translated as CASSSPSGLDYEQYF.

This chain uses TRBV19 with TRBJ2-6; no definite D call. Trimming took off 3 bases at V and 1 base at J, with 7 bases between the two ends. Germline V gives CDR1 LNHDA, CDR2 SQIVND (reference sequence). This CDR3 is 15 amino acids long. The CDR3 coding sequence is TGTGCCAGTAGTATTCAGGCGTCTGGGGCCAACGTCCTGACTTTC. The encoded protein is CASSIQASGANVLTF. The complete variable domain, with remaining parts taken from reference TRBV19 and TRBJ2-6, reads DGGITQSPKYLFRKEGQNVTLSCEQNLNHDAMYWYRQDPGQGLRLIYYSQIVNDFQKGDIAEGYSVSREKKESFPLTVTSAQKNPTAFYLCASSIQASGANVLTFGAGSRLTVL.

V usage is TRBV28 and J usage is TRBJ2-7, with D maybe TRBD2 (5 bases). The CDR3 is made up of 13 amino acids. V was cut by 6 bases and J by 2 bases, with 11 bases left in between. Germline V gene sequence: CDR1 MDHEN, CDR2 SYDVKM. The CDR3 region has the DNA TGTGCCAGCAGGCGGCAGGAGGCCTACGAGCAGTACTTC. This encodes CASRRQEAYEQYF. Together with reference TRBV28 and TRBJ2-7, the CDR3 gives the full variable domain: DVKVTQSSRYLVKRTGEKVFLECVQDMDHENMFWYRQDPGLGLRLIYFSYDVKMKEKGDIPEGYSVSREKKERFSLILESASTNQTSMYLCASRRQEAYEQYFGPGTRLTVT.

The chain links TRBV7-2 to TRBJ2-3, with a weak D call TRBD2 (6 bases). V gave up 5 bases and J gave up 1 base, with 10 bases separating them. The CDR3 covers 14 residues. Germline V gene sequence: CDR1 SGHTA, CDR2 FQGNSA. The CDR3 DNA reads as TGTGCCAGCAGCCCGGGACTTGGCACAGATACGCAGTATTTT. It translates to CASSPGLGTDTQYF.

The V call is TRBV4-1, the J call TRBJ1-2, with D possibly matching TRBD1 (5 bases). The CDR3 has 15 residues. CDR1 is MGHRA, CDR2 YSYEKL, per germline. V was cut by 0 bases and J by 3 bases, with 11 bases left in between. Written as DNA, the CDR3 is TGCGCCAGCAGCCAAGAACTGGGGGGAGACTATGGCTACACCTTC. It translates to CASSQELGGDYGYTF.

The genes are TRBV11-2 and TRBJ2-3; 9 nucleotides agree with TRBD2. This CDR3 contains 17 residues. Germline assignment: CDR1 SGHAT and CDR2 FQNNGV. J was trimmed by 4 bases and V by 0 bases; bases with no gene match: 8. CDR3 protein: CASSLDLRGGASDTQYF. CDR3 DNA: TGTGCCAGCAGCTTAGATCTTCGCGGGGGGGCATCAGATACGCAGTATTTT.

The rearrangement uses TRBV29-1 and TRBJ1-5; 9 nucleotides agree with TRBD1. There are 13 residues in the CDR3. The ends lost 4 bases at V and 7 bases at J; junction bases unmatched: 5. From germline, CDR1 is SQVTM and CDR2 ANQGSEA. CDR3: CSVVTGGGQPQHF. In DNA form, the CDR3 reads TGCAGCGTTGTGACAGGGGGTGGCCAGCCCCAGCATTTT.

J is TRBJ2-7 and V is TRBV7-9; D might be TRBD1 (6 bases). The germline gives CDR1 SEHNR, CDR2 FQNEAQ (reference sequence). The CDR3 loop spans 15 amino acids. Trimming cost V 5 bases and J 0 bases, with 14 bases left between them. CDR3 sequence reads: CASSNTGSSSYEQYF. The CDR3, as DNA: TGTGCCAGCAGCAATACAGGGTCGAGCTCCTACGAGCAGTACTTC.

The table lists this clone with many counts. The chain has TRBV6-2 or TRBV6-3 and TRBJ2-2, with D perhaps matching TRBD2 (5 bases). Trimming left V 5 bases short and J 6 bases short, with 31 bases between. The CDR3 is 20 residues long. Germline CDR1 MNHEY, CDR2 SVGEGT. The CDR3 here is CASSRIFEGWVVAVPGELFF. As DNA, the CDR3 is TGTGCCAGCAGTAGGATATTTGAGGGATGGGTGGTCGCGGTACCCGGGGAGCTGTTTTTT.

Written as DNA, the CDR3 is TGTGCCAGCAGCCAAGAATCCAGCGCTGTGAACACTGAAGCTTTCTTT. As protein: CASSQESSAVNTEAFF. This chain connects TRBV4-2 to TRBJ1-1; D unresolved. Germline V gene sequence: CDR1 LGHNA, CDR2 YNFKEQ. V was clipped by 0 bases and J by 0 bases, with 11 bases between them. The CDR3 has 16 amino acids.

The J gene is TRBJ2-5, the V gene TRBV27; 12 bases line up with TRBD2. Germline V CDR1 and CDR2: MNHEY, SMNVEV (reference sequence). This CDR3 spans 17 amino acids. V shed 6 bases and J 4 bases; nucleotides not matched to a gene: 12. The CDR3 sequence: CASSRRGPSGGAETQYF. The DNA for the CDR3 is TGTGCCAGCAGCCGACGGGGGCCTAGCGGGGGGGCAGAGACCCAGTACTTC.

The chain is built from TRBV6-5 and TRBJ1-2; D gene uncertain. The germline V and J ends were trimmed by 0 bases and 7 bases, with 12 bases remaining between them. From germline, CDR1 is MNHEY and CDR2 SVGAGI. The CDR3 spans 14 residues. CDR3 in DNA: TGTGCCAGCAGTTACTCGTCTCGGGGAGGTGGCTACACCTTC. It codes for CASSYSSRGGGYTF.

The chain is built from TRBV5-1 and TRBJ2-7, with a weak D call TRBD2 (5 bases). Germline CDR1 SGHRS, CDR2 YFSETQ. The CDR3 is made up of 13 amino acids. Between the trimmed V and J ends, which lost 3 bases and 6 bases, there was a span of 13 bases. CDR3 sequence (DNA): TGCGCCAGCAGCTCCCATGTCGGGGTCGAGCAGTACTTC. It is translated as CASSSHVGVEQYF.

The chain has TRBV7-2 and TRBJ2-1; 8 bases agree with TRBD1. V lost 6 bases, J lost 8 bases, and 12 bases stayed unmatched. CDR3 size: 15 residues. CDR1 SGHTA and CDR2 FQGNSA come from the germline V gene. CDR3 in amino acids: CASSYTGGRYDEQFF. Written as DNA, the CDR3 is TGTGCCAGCAGTTACACAGGGGGAAGATATGATGAGCAGTTCTTC. The variable domain in full, with the rest retrieved from reference TRBV7-2 and TRBJ2-1, is GAGVSQSPSNKVTEKGKDVELRCDPISGHTALYWYRQSLGQGLEFLIYFQGNSAPDKSGLPSDRFSAERTGGSVSTLTIQRTQQEDSAVYLCASSYTGGRYDEQFFGPGTRLTVL.

V gene TRBV19 combines with J gene TRBJ1-1; D may be TRBD1 (5 bases). This CDR3 has 13 amino acids. V gave up 5 bases and J gave up 4 bases, with 11 bases separating them. Per germline, CDR1 LNHDA and CDR2 SQIVND (reference sequence). CDR3 region: CASSFSRVTEAFF. As DNA, the CDR3 is TGTGCCAGTAGTTTCTCCAGGGTCACTGAAGCTTTCTTT.

The rearrangement joins TRBV5-6 to TRBJ2-7, with 7 bases that match TRBD1. Germline CDR1 and CDR2: SGHDT and YYEEEE. This CDR3 spans 15 amino acids. Germline trimming cut 3 bases from V and 3 bases from J; bases unmatched to any gene: 9. CDR3 nucleotides: TGTGCCAGCAGCTCGGGACAGCCTATACTCTACGAGCAGTACTTC. Translation: CASSSGQPILYEQYF.

This chain uses TRBV20-1 with TRBJ2-3; D gene unclear. This CDR3 spans 11 amino acids. CDR1 and CDR2 (germline): DFQATT, SNEGSKA (reference sequence). Trimming took off 0 bases at V and 13 bases at J, with 11 bases between the two ends. CDR3 DNA sequence: TGCAGTGCTAGAGATGTTCGGTTAGAGTATTTT. As protein: CSARDVRLEYF.

The chain joins TRBV10-3 to TRBJ2-6, with TRBD1 matching over 12 bases. J was trimmed by 4 bases and V by 3 bases; bases with no gene match: 7. Germline lookup yields CDR1 ENHRY and CDR2 SYGVKD. The CDR3 is 18 amino acids. The CDR3 loop is CAISDVGTGGLGANVLTF. Here the CDR3 DNA reads TGTGCCATCAGTGACGTAGGGACAGGGGGCTTGGGGGCCAACGTCCTGACTTTC.

The CDR3 DNA is TGTGCCAGCCATGGCGGGGGGGCCGGCACCGGGGAGCTGTTTTTT. This codes for CASHGGGAGTGELFF. The chain has TRBV11-2 and TRBJ2-2; TRBD2 agrees at 9 bases. From germline, CDR1 is SGHAT and CDR2 FQNNGV. This CDR3 is built from 15 residues. The V and J ends lost 8 bases and 4 bases, in that order; junction bases with no gene match: 8.